This T cell receptor beta chain was documented in a study of T cell responses to AZD1222 COVID-19 vaccine. The CDR3 extends over 16 amino acids. V lost 6 bases, J lost 4 bases, and 22 bases lay in between. Germline loops: CDR1 MDHEN, CDR2 SYDVKM. Generated by immunoSEQ multiplex PCR, the TCRdb table keeps only in-frame clones and is missing some. This sample yields about 130,000 clones, of which roughly nine tenths are seen a single time; about 4.3% belongs to the top ten. Study-level results: At baseline, seropositivity was found in only 5 to 7 AZD1222 recipients.

A note on this clone: The target antigen is unknown.

The chain combines TRBV28 with TRBJ2-7, with D tentatively TRBD1 or TRBD2 (5 bases each). The source of this sequence is an adult in good health. Sample: peripheral blood, taken on day 0 of AZD1222 vaccination. CDR3 sequence (DNA): TGTGCCAGCAGCTCTGGGACCCTTGAGCCCGCATACGAGCAGTACTTC. This codes for CASSSGTLEPAYEQYF.